The next 29 T cell receptor beta chains were all read from a single sample in a study of radiotherapy plus CTLA-4 blockade in lung cancer. Data came from immunoSEQ multiplex PCR; TCRdb stores just in-frame clones and leaves some out. This table has about 48,000 clones, 70% to 90% appearing once. Sequences were derived from peripheral blood, sampled from a patient treated with radiotherapy plus ipilimumab. Receptors were obtained from a human donor with non-small cell lung cancer that progressed on radiotherapy plus ipilimumab. Some clones in this sample may be carry-over from other donors' samples.

This rearrangement joins TRBV5-1 to TRBJ2-6; D unclear. V shed 2 bases and J shed 6 bases, with 6 bases lying between them. Germline-derived CDR1 and CDR2 are SGHRS and YFSETQ. The CDR3 covers 13 residues. CDR3 residues: CASSFGEANVLTF. As DNA, the CDR3 is TGCGCCAGCAGCTTCGGTGAGGCCAACGTCCTGACTTTC.

Comment on this clone: Compared with germline, one end of the junction differs, possibly owing to a read error. The V and J genes are TRBV5-1 and TRBJ2-1; 10 nucleotides agree with TRBD2. This CDR3 has 18 residues. Germline CDR1 SGHRS, CDR2 YFSETQ. CDR3 sequence (DNA): TGCGCCAGCAGCTTGGAAGCTTGGACTAGCGGCCTTTACAGTGAGCAGTTCTTC. Protein product: CASSLEAWTSGLYSEQFF.

The rearrangement links TRBV5-1 to TRBJ2-5; 10 bases map to TRBD1. V shed 2 bases and J 4 bases; nucleotides not matched to a gene: 5. This CDR3 comprises 15 residues. Germline V gene lookup returns CDR1 SGHRS and CDR2 YFSETQ. The CDR3 loop reads CASSFKGQGRETQYF. CDR3 sequence (DNA): TGCGCCAGCAGCTTTAAGGGACAGGGGCGAGAGACCCAGTACTTC.

Sample share makes this clone medium-sized. The chain is built from TRBV10-1 and TRBJ2-7; D perhaps matches TRBD1 (5 bases). V lost 0 bases and J 5 bases, leaving 5 bases between the germline ends. This CDR3 contains 12 residues. Germline CDR1 is WNHNN and CDR2 is SYGVQD (reference sequence). The CDR3 DNA follows: TGCGCCAGCAGTGAGTCAGGGGACGAGCAGTACTTC. It specifies CASSESGDEQYF.

This clone was counted only a few times. This sequence joins TRBV5-1 and TRBJ2-5; TRBD2 aligns across 10 bases. The CDR3 spans 21 residues. The V gene's germline CDR1 is SGHRS and CDR2 YFSETQ. V was pared by 0 bases and J by 0 bases, with 17 bases of the junction left unmatched. The CDR3 DNA reads TGCGCCAGCAGCTTGGAAGTGCGGGCTAGCGGGGGACCTTGGTACCAAGAGACCCAGTACTTC. Its translation: CASSLEVRASGGPWYQETQYF.

The chain joins TRBV7-8 to TRBJ2-1; D possibly corresponds to TRBD2 (6 bases). This CDR3 has 18 residues. Germline CDR1 SGHVS, CDR2 FQNEAQ. Trimming cost V 7 bases and J 3 bases, with 25 bases left between them. The CDR3, as DNA: TGTGCCAGCATCTCACTCAATTCCGGGACTCAAGACTACAATGAGCAGTTCTTC. This sequence encodes CASISLNSGTQDYNEQFF.

This clone has just one count. The chain couples TRBV7-2 to TRBJ2-1, with 7 bases that match TRBD2. With 8 bases clipped from V and 7 bases from J, the junction kept 14 bases outside the gene matches. The CDR3 has 15 amino acids. From germline, CDR1 is SGHTA and CDR2 FQGNSA. CDR3 DNA sequence: TGTGCCAGCTCTCGGGGAGGGGCCGGAGGGAATGAGCAGTTCTTC. It encodes CASSRGGAGGNEQFF.

V is TRBV5-6 and J is TRBJ1-2; D perhaps matches TRBD1 (6 bases). V was cut by 0 bases and J by 2 bases, with 11 bases left in between. The CDR3 length is 15 residues. Germline V gene data show CDR1 as SGHDT and CDR2 as YYEEEE. Here the CDR3 reads CASSLVFTGNYGYTF. Written as DNA, the CDR3 is TGTGCCAGCAGCTTGGTCTTTACAGGGAACTATGGCTACACCTTC.

J is TRBJ1-6 and V is TRBV4-3; D is undetermined. V gave up 0 bases and J gave up 10 bases, with 10 bases separating them. Germline V gives CDR1 LGHNA, CDR2 YSLEER. CDR3 length: 14 residues. The CDR3 here is CASSQEKGASPLHF. In nucleotides, the CDR3 is TGCGCCAGCAGCCAAGAAAAGGGAGCGTCACCCCTCCACTTT.

V is TRBV7-3 and J is TRBJ1-1; D may be TRBD1 (6 bases). Germline lookup yields CDR1 SGHTA and CDR2 FQGTGA. The length of the CDR3 is 15 residues. V lost 3 bases to trimming and J lost 0 bases, with 11 bases between them. CDR3 sequence (DNA): TGTGCCAGCAGCTTTGAGAAGGGGGTGAACACTGAAGCTTTCTTT. Its protein is CASSFEKGVNTEAFF.

This chain joins TRBV29-1 and TRBJ2-1; 7 nucleotides agree with TRBD2. Germline loops: CDR1 SQVTM, CDR2 ANQGSEA. Unmatched junction bases numbered 12, after V lost 5 bases and J lost 8 bases. The CDR3 is made up of 14 amino acids. The CDR3 sequence is CSVLAGHRGYEQFF. The DNA of the CDR3 is TGCAGCGTTTTAGCGGGCCACCGAGGATATGAGCAGTTCTTC.

This chain connects TRBV5-8 to TRBJ2-7, with TRBD2 matching 13 bases. After removal of 4 bases from V and 4 bases from J, the junction contained 11 bases not matched to a gene. The CDR3 extends over 17 amino acids. Germline assignment: CDR1 SGHTS and CDR2 YDEGEE. The CDR3 loop reads CASSMKTGLAGEYEQYF. The CDR3 DNA sequence: TGTGCCAGCAGCATGAAGACCGGACTAGCGGGGGAGTACGAGCAGTACTTC.

The chain links TRBV5-6 to TRBJ2-7, with a tentative D call TRBD1 (5 bases). Germline loops: CDR1 SGHDT, CDR2 YYEEEE. This CDR3 contains 14 residues. The V gene lost 1 base and the J gene lost 1 base, with 9 bases spanning the gap. The CDR3 protein is CASSLKGLSYEQYF. CDR3 bases: TGTGCCAGCAGCTTGAAGGGGCTGTCCTACGAGCAGTACTTC.

The DNA for the CDR3 is TGTGCCAGCAGCTTGAGGACAGGGAGTACTGAAGCTTTCTTT. Translating it yields CASSLRTGSTEAFF. This chain joins TRBV5-6 and TRBJ1-1; TRBD1 matches at 8 bases. The CDR3 consists of 14 residues. The ends lost 1 base at V and 5 bases at J; junction bases unmatched: 4. CDR1 SGHDT and CDR2 YYEEEE come from the germline V gene.

The chain links TRBV5-4 to TRBJ2-3; TRBD2 matches at 12 bases. CDR3 size: 16 residues. CDR1 and CDR2 (germline): SGHNT, YYREEE (reference sequence). The ends lost 3 bases at V and 2 bases at J; junction bases unmatched: 4. The DNA for the CDR3 is TGTGCCAGCAGCTCGGGACTAGCGGGCATCACAGATACGCAGTATTTT. Encoded protein: CASSSGLAGITDTQYF. The whole variable domain, remainder taken from reference TRBV5-4 and TRBJ2-3, is ETGVTQSPTHLIKTRGQQVTLRCSSQSGHNTVSWYQQALGQGPQFIFQYYREEENGRGNFPPRFSGLQFPNYSSELNVNALELDDSALYLCASSSGLAGITDTQYFGPGTRLTVL.

The CDR3 bases are TGCAGCGTATACAGGGGGCTTAACACTGAAGCTTTCTTT. Amino acids: CSVYRGLNTEAFF. The rearrangement links TRBV29-1 to TRBJ1-1; 9 bases agree with TRBD1. With V trimmed by 6 bases and J by 2 bases, 4 bases remained unmatched. Germline V gene data show CDR1 as SQVTM and CDR2 as ANQGSEA. The length of the CDR3 is 13 residues.

The V call is TRBV9, the J call TRBJ1-2; D might be TRBD1 (5 bases). This CDR3 has 16 residues. Trimming removed 4 bases from V and 6 bases from J, with 22 bases in between. Germline assignment: CDR1 SGDLS and CDR2 YYNGEE. The CDR3 region is CASSPRRTIPLDGYTF. The CDR3 DNA follows: TGTGCCAGCAGCCCTAGAAGGACAATCCCTCTGGATGGCTACACCTTC.

The CDR3: CASSEDRGSYGYTF. In DNA form, the CDR3 reads TGTGCCAGCAGCGAGGACAGGGGGAGCTATGGCTACACCTTC. The chain uses TRBV2 and TRBJ1-2; 10 bases are shared with TRBD1. Germline values: CDR1 SNHLY, CDR2 FYNNEI. Germline trimming cut 6 bases from V and 4 bases from J; bases unmatched to any gene: 5. CDR3 size: 14 residues.

J is TRBJ2-3 and V is TRBV5-6, with 7 bases aligning to TRBD1. V gave up 4 bases and J gave up 0 bases; unmatched junction bases: 5. The germline gives CDR1 SGHDT, CDR2 YYEEEE. This CDR3 contains 15 residues. The CDR3: CASSLGTASTDTQYF. As DNA, the CDR3 is TGTGCCAGCAGCCTTGGGACAGCTAGCACAGATACGCAGTATTTT.

The CDR3 region has the DNA TGCGCCAGCAGCTTGAGCACAGGGGGCCCGGTCGCTGAAGCTTTCTTT. As protein: CASSLSTGGPVAEAFF. V gene TRBV5-1 combines with J gene TRBJ1-1, with 9 bases identical to TRBD1. V was pared by 1 base and J by 6 bases, with 10 bases of the junction left unmatched. Per germline, CDR1 SGHRS and CDR2 YFSETQ. The length of the CDR3 is 16 residues.

This clone showed up just once. The chain couples TRBV11-1 to TRBJ1-1; 10 bases match TRBD1. V gave up 4 bases and J gave up 5 bases; unmatched junction bases: 7. CDR3 length: 15 amino acids. Germline V gene lookup returns CDR1 SGHAT and CDR2 FQDESV (reference sequence). Here the CDR3 reads CASSSRTGGVTEAFF. CDR3 coding DNA: TGTGCCAGCAGCTCCCGGACAGGGGGGGTTACTGAAGCTTTCTTT. The full variable domain, rest sourced from reference TRBV11-1 and TRBJ1-1, is EAEVAQSPRYKITEKSQAVAFWCDPISGHATLYWYRQILGQGPELLVQFQDESVVDDSQLPKDRFSAERLKGVDSTLKIQPAELGDSAMYLCASSSRTGGVTEAFFGQGTRLTVV.

The chain joins TRBV11-3 to TRBJ2-1, with TRBD2 matching 11 bases. The CDR3 has 18 amino acids. The V segment lost 0 bases and the J segment 4 bases; nucleotides outside the gene matches: 8. CDR1 is SGHNT, CDR2 YENEEA, per germline. The CDR3 DNA reads as TGTGCCAGCAGCTTAGATTCCCTAGCGGGAGGCCTATACAATGAGCAGTTCTTC. Encoded protein: CASSLDSLAGGLYNEQFF.

The chain has TRBV5-1 and TRBJ1-3, with D unclear. The germline CDR1 and CDR2 sequences are SGHRS and YFSETQ. V lost 2 bases, J lost 8 bases, and 20 bases lay in between. This CDR3 is built from 16 residues. CDR3 DNA sequence: TGCGCCAGCAGCTTCACCGGGATGTCCGTGGGAGACACCATATATTTT. Protein: CASSFTGMSVGDTIYF.

The chain employs TRBV5-1 and TRBJ1-3; D might be TRBD1 (6 bases). V gave up 0 bases and J gave up 0 bases, with 7 bases separating them. The CDR3 totals 15 residues. Germline CDR1 and CDR2: SGHRS and YFSETQ. The CDR3 DNA sequence: TGCGCCAGCAGCTTGGAAGGGGGCTCTGGAAACACCATATATTTT. This codes for CASSLEGGSGNTIYF.

J is TRBJ2-1 and V is TRBV27; 9 positions match TRBD2. Germline lookup yields CDR1 MNHEY and CDR2 SMNVEV (reference sequence). The CDR3 runs 14 residues. Trimming cost V 4 bases and J 6 bases; bases outside gene matches: 4. CDR3 loop: CASSSGLARNEQFF. The CDR3 coding sequence is TGTGCCAGCAGTTCGGGACTAGCCCGCAATGAGCAGTTCTTC.

The chain couples TRBV7-3 to TRBJ2-7; 7 positions agree with TRBD1. J lost 5 bases, V lost 5 bases, and 12 bases had no gene match. This CDR3 comprises 15 residues. The germline CDR1 and CDR2 sequences are SGHTA and FQGTGA. The CDR3 nucleotides read TGTGCCAGCAGCCCCCCAGGGACAGCCTTTCACGAGCAGTACTTC. Its protein product is CASSPPGTAFHEQYF.

The V call is TRBV4-2, the J call TRBJ1-2; 9 nucleotides match TRBD1. From germline, CDR1 is LGHNA and CDR2 YNFKEQ. The CDR3 runs 14 residues. V was pared by 2 bases and J by 7 bases, with 5 bases of the junction left unmatched. The CDR3 loop reads CASSQTGTGSGYTF. The DNA for the CDR3 is TGTGCCAGCAGCCAAACCGGGACAGGGTCTGGCTACACCTTC.

The chain has TRBV5-1 and TRBJ2-5, with TRBD1 identical over 9 bases. CDR1 is SGHRS, CDR2 YFSETQ, per germline. This CDR3 has 17 amino acids. The ends lost 0 bases at V and 5 bases at J; junction bases unmatched: 11. CDR3 coding DNA: TGCGCCAGCAGCTTGGAGGCGGGGACAGGGTACGAGGAGACCCAGTACTTC. Its translation is CASSLEAGTGYEETQYF.

This chain connects TRBV4-1 to TRBJ2-1, with 8 bases identical to TRBD2. Germline V gene lookup returns CDR1 MGHRA and CDR2 YSYEKL. The CDR3 length is 21 residues. The junction had 19 bases not matched to a gene; V was cut back by 3 bases and J by 0 bases. The CDR3 protein is CASSHPEAASGYLSSYNEQFF. DNA of the CDR3: TGCGCCAGCAGCCATCCCGAGGCAGCTAGCGGGTACTTGAGCTCCTACAATGAGCAGTTCTTC.